What follows is one T cell receptor (beta chain) and its context. Its antigen remains unknown. These data belong to a study of shared clonotypes between healthy human individuals. General study results and limits: Relative to clonotypes present in all four donors, those not shared had lower generation probabilities. Estimated clonotype richness was generally higher in naive than memory subsets.

The assay was immunoSEQ multiplex PCR, and TCRdb's table has in-frame clones only and misses some. The table records 190,000 or so clones, 80% to 95% of them present only once. The source is a woman aged 25-40 years in good health. What was sequenced was naive CD4+ T cells sorted from blood. The subset: CD45RA+ positively selected.

Here the CDR3 DNA reads TGTGCCAGCAGTGAGGGCCGAGCCGCTAGGGGCTACACCTTC. This sequence encodes CASSEGRAARGYTF. The gene calls are TRBV2 and TRBJ1-2; D ambiguous. V was cut by 3 bases and J by 8 bases, with 16 bases left in between. CDR1 and CDR2 (germline): SNHLY, FYNNEI. The length of the CDR3 is 14 residues.